The next 27 T cell receptor beta chains were all read from a single sample in a study of beta chain features in type 1 diabetes. Isolated RNA was reverse transcribed in full, so expressed TCRB transcripts were sequenced. Only in-frame clones appear in the TCRdb table, and some are missing; sequencing was by immunoSEQ multiplex PCR. The table shows around 430,000 clones, with around 30% occurring only once. The sequencing input was naive CD4+ T cells from blood. These receptors were collected from a man in his late teens or twenties in good health.

The chain carries TRBV28 and TRBJ2-5, with a weak D call TRBD1 (6 bases). The CDR3 length is 16 residues. CDR1 is MDHEN, CDR2 SYDVKM, per germline. The V end was cut by 4 bases, the J end by 2 bases, with 17 bases between. The CDR3 bases are TGTGCCAGCAGTTCCCAGGGCAGGGGCTCTCAAGAGACCCAGTACTTC. As protein: CASSSQGRGSQETQYF.

The V and J genes are TRBV6-5 and TRBJ2-7, with D unresolved. The ends were cut back, 2 bases at V and 5 bases at J, with 19 bases in the middle. This CDR3 region has 16 residues. The V gene's germline CDR1 is MNHEY and CDR2 SVGAGI. The CDR3, as DNA: TGTGCCAGCAGTTACGGAGCTCAACGGGCGCTGGACGAGCAGTACTTC. Translated, it gives CASSYGAQRALDEQYF.

There are a few counts of this clone. This sequence joins TRBV25-1 and TRBJ2-3; no definite D call. The CDR3 consists of 11 residues. The germline V and J ends were trimmed by 6 bases and 4 bases, with 5 bases remaining between them. Germline lookup yields CDR1 MGHDK and CDR2 SYGVNS. As DNA, the CDR3 is TGTGCCAGCAGGATTGCAGATACGCAGTATTTT. It translates to CASRIADTQYF.

The chain recombines TRBV5-1 with TRBJ2-7, with D possibly called TRBD1 or TRBD2 (5 bases each). This CDR3 is built from 16 residues. Germline CDR1 SGHRS, CDR2 YFSETQ. Trimming took off 1 base at V and 0 bases at J, with 14 bases between the two ends. The chain's CDR3 is CASSLSSGADSYEQYF. CDR3 in DNA: TGCGCCAGCAGCTTGAGTTCCGGGGCAGACTCCTACGAGCAGTACTTC.

This clone showed up just a few times. V is TRBV5-1 and J is TRBJ2-7, with 8 nucleotides matching TRBD1. Germline V gene lookup returns CDR1 SGHRS and CDR2 YFSETQ. Losses at the gene ends were 4 bases for V and 0 bases for J; bases not matched to a gene: 9. This CDR3 contains 16 residues. The CDR3 nucleotides read TGCGCCAGCAGCCCGGACGGGACAGGACTCTCCTACGAGCAGTACTTC. It translates to CASSPDGTGLSYEQYF.

This clone turned up a few times. This chain links TRBV4-2 with TRBJ2-5; 7 bases match TRBD2. This CDR3 spans 17 amino acids. Germline trimming cut 1 base from V and 1 base from J; bases unmatched to any gene: 9. Per the germline V gene, CDR1 is LGHNA and CDR2 is YNFKEQ. The CDR3: CASSQVVTAGSQETQYF. The CDR3 nucleotides are TGTGCCAGCAGCCAAGTTGTAACAGCGGGGAGCCAAGAGACCCAGTACTTC.

V and J are TRBV10-3 and TRBJ2-1; no firm D call. The CDR3 covers 14 residues. CDR1 and CDR2 (germline): ENHRY, SYGVKD. Trimming cost V 4 bases and J 4 bases, with 11 bases left between them. The CDR3 DNA sequence: TGTGCCATCAGTGGAACCGAAGGATACAATGAGCAGTTCTTC. Its translation is CAISGTEGYNEQFF.

The rearrangement links TRBV30 to TRBJ2-1, with a tentative D call TRBD2 (5 bases). Germline CDR1 and CDR2: GTSNPN and SVGIG (reference sequence). Trimming cost V 3 bases and J 9 bases, with 9 bases left between them. The CDR3 spans 11 residues. The CDR3 sequence: CAWSPRGEQFF. The CDR3 DNA follows: TGTGCCTGGAGCCCCCGGGGTGAGCAGTTCTTC.

The rearrangement links TRBV7-9 to TRBJ2-1, with 8 positions matching TRBD2. The CDR3 is 17 amino acids. The V segment lost 1 base and the J segment 0 bases; nucleotides outside the gene matches: 5. CDR1 and CDR2 (germline): SEHNR, FQNEAQ (reference sequence). The CDR3 DNA sequence: TGTGCCAGCAGCTTAGAAACTAGCGGCCACTCCTACAATGAGCAGTTCTTC. It specifies CASSLETSGHSYNEQFF.

The chain joins TRBV29-1 to TRBJ2-1, with TRBD2 matching 7 bases. CDR1 and CDR2 (germline): SQVTM, ANQGSEA. V gave up 8 bases and J gave up 3 bases; unmatched junction bases: 7. This CDR3 contains 13 residues. CDR3 in DNA: TGCAGCAAATCTAGCGGAGGCTACAATGAGCAGTTCTTC. Its protein is CSKSSGGYNEQFF.

The chain employs TRBV25-1 and TRBJ2-2, with 7 bases matching TRBD1. Germline CDR1 is MGHDK and CDR2 is SYGVNS. The CDR3 sequence is 16 residues long. V shed 10 bases and J 7 bases; nucleotides not matched to a gene: 18. CDR3: CATTSSGGTPHGELFF. The CDR3 bases are TGTGCCACCACTTCCTCAGGGGGAACCCCCCACGGGGAGCTGTTTTTT.

The table lists this clone with a count of one. This chain connects TRBV29-1 to TRBJ1-2, with D possibly being TRBD1 (5 bases). V was trimmed by 0 bases and J by 4 bases, leaving 12 bases between them. The CDR3 covers 14 residues. Germline CDR1 and CDR2: SQVTM and ANQGSEA. The CDR3 reads CSVEDLPGSYGYTF. CDR3 nucleotide sequence: TGCAGCGTTGAAGATCTTCCAGGGAGCTATGGCTACACCTTC. The whole variable domain, filled in from reference TRBV29-1 and TRBJ1-2, reads SAVISQKPSRDICQRGTSLTIQCQVDSQVTMMFWYRQQPGQSLTLIATANQGSEATYESGFVIDKFPISRPNLTFSTLTVSNMSPEDSSIYLCSVEDLPGSYGYTFGSGTRLTVV.

V and J are TRBV9 and TRBJ2-5; the D call may be TRBD1 or TRBD2 (6 bases each). Germline V gives CDR1 SGDLS, CDR2 YYNGEE. The CDR3 length is 16 residues. V was clipped by 3 bases and J by 1 base, with 16 bases between them. CDR3 amino acids: CASSALGGRIQETQYF. CDR3 nucleotide sequence: TGTGCCAGCAGCGCACTGGGGGGCCGGATCCAAGAGACCCAGTACTTC. Filled out from reference TRBV9 and TRBJ2-5, the complete variable domain reads DSGVTQTPKHLITATGQRVTLRCSPRSGDLSVYWYQQSLDQGLQFLIQYYNGEERAKGNILERFSAQQFPDLHSELNLSSLELGDSALYFCASSALGGRIQETQYFGPGTRLLVL.

V and J are TRBV6-6 and TRBJ1-5; 9 nucleotides match TRBD1. The trim removed 5 bases at V and 5 bases at J, leaving 4 bases unmatched. Germline lookup yields CDR1 MNHNY and CDR2 SVGAGI (reference sequence). The CDR3 length is 14 residues. CDR3 sequence reads: CASSTGGEHQPQHF. CDR3 in DNA: TGTGCCAGCAGTACAGGGGGCGAGCATCAGCCCCAGCATTTT.

The CDR3 DNA reads TGCAGCGTTGATTGGGGAGGTACGCAGTATTTT. Translation: CSVDWGGTQYF. The V gene is TRBV29-1, the J gene TRBJ2-3, with TRBD2 as a possible D gene (6 bases). Trimming stripped 3 bases from V and 8 bases from J, with 9 bases between. Germline loops: CDR1 SQVTM, CDR2 ANQGSEA. This CDR3 comprises 11 residues.

This clone was picked up a small number of times. The genes are TRBV5-4 and TRBJ2-7, with no clear D. Germline V gene data show CDR1 as SGHNT and CDR2 as YYREEE (reference sequence). Trimming shortened V by 2 bases and J by 3 bases, and 15 bases separated the two germline ends. There are 15 residues in the CDR3. CDR3 sequence reads: CASSLSLGEYYEQYF. The CDR3 bases are TGTGCCAGCAGCTTATCCCTAGGCGAGTACTACGAGCAGTACTTC.

The chain links TRBV6-5 to TRBJ2-3, with D unclear. V was pared by 8 bases and J by 0 bases, with 6 bases between. The CDR3 contains 12 residues. Germline V gene sequence: CDR1 MNHEY, CDR2 SVGAGI. This CDR3 reads CASHGSTDTQYF. In DNA form, the CDR3 reads TGTGCCAGCCATGGCAGCACAGATACGCAGTATTTT.

The rearrangement uses TRBV14 and TRBJ2-7; D could derive from TRBD1 or TRBD2 (6 bases each). The length of the CDR3 is 17 residues. V gave up 4 bases and J gave up 1 base, with 20 bases separating them. Germline CDR1 SGHDN, CDR2 FVKESK. The CDR3 DNA reads as TGTGCCAGCAGCCCCCACGGGGGCTTCGGCGCATCCTACGAGCAGTACTTC. Its translation: CASSPHGGFGASYEQYF.

This clone was observed a few times. This sample also contains other DNA sequences that code for the same CDR3. This chain links TRBV25-1 with TRBJ2-1; the D is unclear. Germline V gene sequence: CDR1 MGHDK, CDR2 SYGVNS. The ends were cut back, 4 bases at V and 4 bases at J, with 2 bases in the middle. The CDR3 has 11 amino acids. The chain's CDR3 is CASSAYNEQFF. The CDR3 DNA sequence: TGTGCCAGCAGTGCTTACAATGAGCAGTTCTTC.

This chain uses TRBV7-9 with TRBJ2-3; the match to TRBD2 covers 7 bases. Trimming removed 7 bases from V and 1 base from J; junction bases left unmatched: 8. Germline V lookup: CDR1 SEHNR, CDR2 FQNEAQ (reference sequence). The CDR3 is 15 amino acids. DNA of the CDR3: TGTGCCAGCACCTTGGGGAGGGCGGGCACAGATACGCAGTATTTT. It specifies CASTLGRAGTDTQYF. The full variable domain, completed using reference TRBV7-9 and TRBJ2-3, is DTGVSQNPRHKITKRGQNVTFRCDPISEHNRLYWYRQTLGQGPEFLTYFQNEAQLEKSRLLSDRFSAERPKGSFSTLEIQRTEQGDSAMYLCASTLGRAGTDTQYFGPGTRLTVL.

The chain has TRBV28 and TRBJ2-1, with 8 bases matching TRBD2. Trimming cost V 5 bases and J 5 bases; bases outside gene matches: 8. Germline assignment: CDR1 MDHEN and CDR2 SYDVKM. CDR3 length equals 15 residues. This CDR3 reads CASSPHGLANNEQFF. In nucleotides, the CDR3 is TGTGCCAGCAGTCCCCACGGACTAGCCAACAATGAGCAGTTCTTC.

CDR3: CSATEADEQYF. CDR3 in DNA: TGCAGTGCCACGGAGGCGGACGAGCAGTACTTC. The chain joins TRBV20-1 to TRBJ2-7, with D possibly matching TRBD2 (5 bases). Germline CDR1 reads DFQATT; CDR2 reads SNEGSKA (reference sequence). V was pared by 6 bases and J by 5 bases, with 11 bases between. This CDR3 is built from 11 residues.

The chain recombines TRBV10-3 with TRBJ1-2; 9 bases are shared with TRBD1. The V and J ends lost 4 bases and 3 bases, in that order; junction bases with no gene match: 3. This CDR3 region has 14 residues. Germline V lookup: CDR1 ENHRY, CDR2 SYGVKD. The CDR3 spells CAISARTGDYGYTF. In nucleotides, the CDR3 is TGTGCCATCAGTGCTAGGACAGGGGACTATGGCTACACCTTC.

This clone has a single count. The rearrangement uses TRBV18 and TRBJ2-3, with D hard to call. V dropped 6 bases and J dropped 5 bases, with 15 bases sitting between them. The germline gives CDR1 KGHSH, CDR2 LQKENI. The CDR3 totals 14 residues. As DNA, the CDR3 is TGTGCCAGCTCCGCGGTTCCGTTAGGAGATACGCAGTATTTT. Translating gives CASSAVPLGDTQYF.

There are a few counts of this clone. V is TRBV2 and J is TRBJ2-1, with D uncertain. With 7 bases removed from V and 1 base from J, the gap between germline ends came to 14 bases. Germline V gives CDR1 SNHLY, CDR2 FYNNEI. The CDR3 runs 15 residues. CDR3 sequence: CASNPDRVSYNEQFF. CDR3 nucleotides: TGTGCCAGCAATCCCGATCGGGTGTCCTACAATGAGCAGTTCTTC. The full variable domain, in which reference TRBV2 and TRBJ2-1 provide the parts outside the CDR3, is EPEVTQTPSHQVTQMGQEVILRCVPISNHLYFYWYRQILGQKVEFLVSFYNNEISEKSEIFDDQFSVERPDGSNFTLKIRSTKLEDSAMYFCASNPDRVSYNEQFFGPGTRLTVL.

This clone was seen more than once but under ten times. This rearrangement joins TRBV5-1 to TRBJ2-6, with D possibly TRBD2 on 6 matching bases. Germline V gene sequence: CDR1 SGHRS, CDR2 YFSETQ. The V end lost 3 bases, the J end lost 0 bases, and 13 bases lay between the germline ends. CDR3 size: 17 residues. CDR3 DNA: TGCGCCAGCAGCTCCCAGACTAGTAGCTCTGGGGCCAACGTCCTGACTTTC. Encoded protein: CASSSQTSSSGANVLTF.

This chain connects TRBV7-2 to TRBJ2-1; D is unresolved. Germline CDR1 SGHTA, CDR2 FQGNSA. This CDR3 has 15 amino acids. V was pared by 0 bases and J by 3 bases, with 9 bases between. The CDR3 spells CASSLALIVYNEQFF. The CDR3 coding sequence is TGTGCCAGCAGCTTAGCGCTAATAGTCTACAATGAGCAGTTCTTC.